The text below deals with one T cell receptor beta chain. The protocol was immunoSEQ multiplex PCR, while the TCRdb copy is restricted to in-frame clones and leaves out a portion. The table lists hundreds of thousands of clones, roughly nine tenths of them singletons. These data come from a study of blood T cell repertoires in COVID-19. Trimming removed 2 bases at V and 1 base at J, with 12 bases between. Germline assignment: CDR1 SGHRS and CDR2 YFSETQ. The CDR3 is 15 amino acids. Sample: peripheral blood. This TCR was sampled from a woman aged 45 to 65 with acute or convalescent COVID-19. The chain carries TRBV5-1 and TRBJ1-1; perhaps TRBD1 as D (5 bases). CDR3 loop: CASSFAPGSNTEAFF. The CDR3, as DNA: TGCGCCAGCAGCTTTGCCCCAGGGTCGAACACTGAAGCTTTCTTT.